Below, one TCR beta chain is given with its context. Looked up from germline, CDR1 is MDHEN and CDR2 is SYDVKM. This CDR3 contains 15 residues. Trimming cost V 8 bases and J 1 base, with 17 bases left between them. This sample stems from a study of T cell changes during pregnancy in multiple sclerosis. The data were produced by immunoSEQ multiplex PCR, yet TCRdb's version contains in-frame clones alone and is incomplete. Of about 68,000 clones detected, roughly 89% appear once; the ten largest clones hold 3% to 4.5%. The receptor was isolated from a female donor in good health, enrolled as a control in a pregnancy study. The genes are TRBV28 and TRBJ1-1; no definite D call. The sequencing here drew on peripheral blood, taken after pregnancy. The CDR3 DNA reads TGTGCCAGCCACCCTTGGGGAGATAAGAACACTGAAGCTTTCTTT. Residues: CASHPWGDKNTEAFF.